Each of the 27 T cell receptor beta chains below was sequenced from the same sample in a study of T cell changes during pregnancy in multiple sclerosis. Here immunoSEQ multiplex PCR was the method, and the copy in TCRdb shows in-frame clones only, minus some. Of about 31,000 clones listed, 87% are singletons. The material was CD8+ T cells from peripheral blood mononuclear cells, obtained before pregnancy. The receptors were gathered from a female donor with multiple sclerosis, enrolled in a pregnancy study.

The genes are TRBV7-9 and TRBJ2-7, with 8 bases aligning to TRBD2. The CDR3 is 17 residues long. V trimming: 2 bases; J trimming: 3 bases; junction bases outside the gene matches: 12. Germline assignment: CDR1 SEHNR and CDR2 FQNEAQ (reference sequence). The CDR3 reads CASSLKGLAGGYYEQYF. CDR3 in DNA: TGTGCCAGCAGCTTAAAAGGTCTGGCGGGGGGTTACTACGAGCAGTACTTC.

The rearrangement joins TRBV12-5 to TRBJ2-1, with 13 bases that match TRBD2. From germline, CDR1 is LGHNT and CDR2 FRNRAP. CDR3 length: 16 residues. The V segment lost 1 base and the J segment 8 bases; nucleotides outside the gene matches: 5. CDR3 protein: CASGLGTSGSGDEQFF. The CDR3 DNA reads TGTGCTAGTGGTTTGGGGACTAGCGGGAGTGGCGATGAGCAGTTCTTC.

In nucleotides, the CDR3 is TGTGCCAGCACCGAGCGGGAGGACAATGAGCAGTTCTTC. Protein sequence: CASTEREDNEQFF. The V gene is TRBV2, the J gene TRBJ2-1; 9 nucleotides align to TRBD2. The CDR3 length is 13 residues. With V trimmed by 7 bases and J by 5 bases, 3 bases remained unmatched. Germline CDR1 is SNHLY and CDR2 is FYNNEI.

The V and J genes are TRBV11-2 and TRBJ2-7, with 7 bases lining up with TRBD1. Germline V gene sequence: CDR1 SGHAT, CDR2 FQNNGV. Unmatched junction bases numbered 8, after V lost 3 bases and J lost 0 bases. The CDR3 extends over 16 amino acids. The CDR3 region is CASSFFSTGDSYEQYF. The CDR3 region has the DNA TGTGCCAGCAGCTTTTTTTCTACAGGGGACTCCTACGAGCAGTACTTC.

The J gene is TRBJ1-4, the V gene TRBV28, with unresolved D. CDR1 is MDHEN and CDR2 is SYDVKM in the germline V gene. The CDR3 runs to 11 residues. Trimming took off 2 bases at V and 8 bases at J, with 3 bases between the two ends. In DNA form, the CDR3 reads TGTGCCAGCAGTTTACTAGAAAAACTGTTTTTT. Protein product: CASSLLEKLFF.

This chain connects TRBV27 to TRBJ2-1, with a tentative D call TRBD2 (6 bases). Germline CDR1 is MNHEY and CDR2 is SMNVEV (reference sequence). The V end was cut by 2 bases, the J end by 5 bases, with 10 bases between. The CDR3 has 14 residues. The chain's CDR3 is CASSLAGNNNEQFF. The CDR3 bases are TGTGCCAGCAGTTTAGCGGGGAACAACAATGAGCAGTTCTTC.

This clone was detected only a few times. The V call is TRBV6-1, the J call TRBJ2-1; TRBD1 agrees at 10 bases. Germline V CDR1 and CDR2: MNHNS, SASEGT. J lost 2 bases, V lost 11 bases, and 3 bases had no gene match. This CDR3 has 13 residues. The DNA for the CDR3 is TGTGCCGGAGGACAGGGGGCCTACAATGAGCAGTTCTTC. It is translated as CAGGQGAYNEQFF.

The chain combines TRBV27 with TRBJ2-7, with 8 bases matching TRBD1. The CDR3 length is 14 residues. The germline V gene encodes CDR1 MNHEY and CDR2 SMNVEV (reference sequence). V dropped 7 bases and J dropped 3; count of bases not matched to a gene: 8. The CDR3 DNA follows: TGTGCCAGCACCTCGTGGGACAGGAACTACGAGCAGTACTTC. Translating it yields CASTSWDRNYEQYF.

The chain couples TRBV7-3 to TRBJ2-3; 16 bases agree with TRBD2. This CDR3 comprises 15 residues. Germline V gene lookup returns CDR1 SGHTA and CDR2 FQGTGA. CDR3 bases: TGTGCTTCGGGACTAGCGGGGGGGCGGACAGATACGCAGTATTTT. Protein sequence: CASGLAGGRTDTQYF. Full variable domain (remainder filled in from reference TRBV7-3 and TRBJ2-3): GAGVSQTPSNKVTEKGKYVELRCDPISGHTALYWYRQSLGQGPEFLIYFQGTGAADDSGLPNDRFFAVRPEGSVSTLKIQRTERGDSAVYLCASGLAGGRTDTQYFGPGTRLTVL.

V and J are TRBV10-2 and TRBJ2-2; D ambiguous. There are 12 residues in the CDR3. Per the germline V gene, CDR1 is WSHSY and CDR2 is SAAADI. The germline V and J ends were trimmed by 6 bases and 5 bases, with 7 bases remaining between them. The CDR3: CASSPKTGELFF. CDR3 DNA: TGCGCCAGCAGCCCCAAAACCGGGGAGCTGTTTTTT.

This sequence joins TRBV28 and TRBJ1-6; D perhaps matches TRBD1 (6 bases). Germline V CDR1 and CDR2: MDHEN, SYDVKM. The CDR3 extends over 12 amino acids. The germline V and J ends were trimmed by 6 bases and 9 bases, with 9 bases remaining between them. CDR3 residues: CASSLGGSPLHF. The CDR3 nucleotides are TGTGCCAGCAGCCTAGGGGGTTCACCCCTCCACTTT.

The CDR3 bases are TGTGCCAGCAGCTTAGAGGACGGGGAAGAAGTCCAGCATTTT. Encoded protein: CASSLEDGEEVQHF. The rearrangement uses TRBV7-9 and TRBJ1-5; D not resolved. The germline gives CDR1 SEHNR, CDR2 FQNEAQ (reference sequence). CDR3 length: 14 amino acids. V was pared by 1 base and J by 12 bases, with 16 bases between.

The chain joins TRBV7-9 to TRBJ2-7; the D gene is possibly TRBD1 (5 bases). V dropped 4 bases and J dropped 1 base, with 8 bases sitting between them. Per germline, CDR1 SEHNR and CDR2 FQNEAQ (reference sequence). This CDR3 spans 13 amino acids. In DNA form, the CDR3 reads TGTGCCAGCAGCTCGGACATTTCCTACGAGCAGTACTTC. It encodes CASSSDISYEQYF. The full variable domain, rest sourced from reference TRBV7-9 and TRBJ2-7, is DTGVSQNPRHKITKRGQNVTFRCDPISEHNRLYWYRQTLGQGPEFLTYFQNEAQLEKSRLLSDRFSAERPKGSFSTLEIQRTEQGDSAMYLCASSSDISYEQYFGPGTRLTVT.

The rearrangement joins TRBV18 to TRBJ2-3, with D tentatively TRBD2 (5 bases). This CDR3 has 13 amino acids. Per the germline V gene, CDR1 is KGHSH and CDR2 is LQKENI. V was clipped by 3 bases and J by 6 bases, with 10 bases between them. The CDR3 loop reads CASSPPGSDTQYF. The CDR3 DNA is TGTGCCAGCTCACCGCCGGGGTCGGATACGCAGTATTTT.

The V call is TRBV7-9, the J call TRBJ2-7, with D maybe TRBD2 (6 bases). Deletions cut 6 bases from V and 3 bases from J, with 18 bases between. The CDR3 extends over 15 amino acids. The germline CDR1 and CDR2 sequences are SEHNR and FQNEAQ (reference sequence). CDR3 sequence: CASSITGRISYEQYF. CDR3 sequence (DNA): TGTGCCAGCAGTATAACGGGGAGGATTAGCTACGAGCAGTACTTC.

The chain is built from TRBV28 and TRBJ1-4; 8 bases are a match to TRBD1. The CDR3 length is 14 residues. Germline trimming cut 4 bases from V and 8 bases from J; bases unmatched to any gene: 6. Per the germline V gene, CDR1 is MDHEN and CDR2 is SYDVKM. This CDR3 is CASSSDRVGEKLFF. CDR3 sequence (DNA): TGTGCCAGCAGTTCGGACAGGGTAGGGGAAAAACTGTTTTTT.

This chain uses TRBV29-1 with TRBJ2-1, with D possibly matching TRBD1 (5 bases). Trimming removed 7 bases from V and 7 bases from J, with 26 bases in between. The CDR3 runs to 16 residues. CDR1 and CDR2 (germline): SQVTM, ANQGSEA. DNA of the CDR3: TGCAGCGCCCCTCTTGGCCAGGGTGGTATGGGGAATGAGCAGTTCTTC. This translates into CSAPLGQGGMGNEQFF.

The genes are TRBV6-1 and TRBJ1-2; D remains unclear. V was cut by 2 bases and J by 5 bases, with 18 bases left in between. This CDR3 has 16 residues. CDR1 is MNHNS and CDR2 is SASEGT in the germline V gene. The CDR3 DNA reads TGTGCCAGCAGTGAAAATGAGGAGGGCCCCTCTTATGGCTACACCTTC. This codes for CASSENEEGPSYGYTF.

The chain has TRBV7-9 and TRBJ1-3; 7 bases map to TRBD1. This CDR3 comprises 16 residues. J lost 0 bases, V lost 3 bases, and 5 bases had no gene match. The germline V gene encodes CDR1 SEHNR and CDR2 FQNEAQ (reference sequence). CDR3 loop: CASSLSTGVSGNTIYF. CDR3 DNA: TGTGCCAGCAGCTTGAGTACAGGGGTCTCTGGAAACACCATATATTTT. Looking up the rest from reference TRBV7-9 and TRBJ1-3 gives the full variable domain: DTGVSQNPRHKITKRGQNVTFRCDPISEHNRLYWYRQTLGQGPEFLTYFQNEAQLEKSRLLSDRFSAERPKGSFSTLEIQRTEQGDSAMYLCASSLSTGVSGNTIYFGEGSWLTVV.

The chain joins TRBV7-6 to TRBJ2-3; perhaps TRBD1 as D (6 bases). This CDR3 has 15 residues. The germline CDR1 and CDR2 sequences are SGHVS and FNYEAQ. The V end lost 8 bases, the J end lost 3 bases, and 18 bases lay between the germline ends. The CDR3 loop is CASGSFGGGTDTQYF. CDR3 DNA: TGTGCCAGCGGATCGTTTGGGGGCGGTACAGATACGCAGTATTTT.

This clone appeared once. This chain uses TRBV4-3 with TRBJ1-6; 8 nucleotides align to TRBD1. This CDR3 is 15 amino acids long. Losses at the gene ends were 4 bases for V and 10 bases for J; bases not matched to a gene: 9. The V gene's germline CDR1 is LGHNA and CDR2 YSLEER. In DNA form, the CDR3 reads TGCGCCAGCAGCCCGCAGACAGGGGCTAGGTCACCCCTCCACTTT. Protein product: CASSPQTGARSPLHF.

This clone is classed as medium-sized (0.01 to 0.1%). The chain employs TRBV6-1 and TRBJ2-3; 11 bases align to TRBD2. The germline gives CDR1 MNHNS, CDR2 SASEGT. The CDR3 is 16 amino acids. V shed 0 bases, J shed 1 base, and the junction held 0 bases outside the gene matches. Here the CDR3 DNA reads TGTGCCAGCAGTGAAGCACTAGCGGGGGGCACAGATACGCAGTATTTT. This encodes CASSEALAGGTDTQYF.

The sample holds a few counts of this clone. The chain uses TRBV7-9 and TRBJ2-3; a weak D match, TRBD2 (6 bases). This CDR3 region has 13 residues. The V and J ends lost 8 bases and 4 bases respectively, with 13 bases between them. CDR1 is SEHNR and CDR2 is FQNEAQ in the germline V gene (reference sequence). CDR3 bases: TGTGCCAGCCGTCCGGAGGGAGCAGATACGCAGTATTTT. Translating it yields CASRPEGADTQYF.

This chain links TRBV7-6 with TRBJ1-2; D unclear. The CDR3 totals 15 residues. Germline V CDR1 and CDR2: SGHVS, FNYEAQ. V was cut by 1 base and J by 4 bases, with 13 bases left in between. For the CDR3, the DNA is TGTGCCAGCAGCTTAGGAGTGGGGAGGTCCTATGGCTACACCTTC. Amino acid sequence: CASSLGVGRSYGYTF.

V is TRBV6-6 and J is TRBJ1-2; 8 nucleotides match TRBD1. After removal of 5 bases from V and 5 bases from J, the junction contained 7 bases not matched to a gene. Germline-derived CDR1 and CDR2 are MNHNY and SVGAGI (reference sequence). This CDR3 is 14 amino acids long. The CDR3 bases are TGTGCCAGCAGTCCGGACAGGGCCGGTTATGGCTACACCTTC. Translated: CASSPDRAGYGYTF.

This clone was counted a single time. J is TRBJ2-3 and V is TRBV30, with a possible D match to TRBD2 (5 bases). In germline, CDR1 is GTSNPN, CDR2 SVGIG (reference sequence). V gave up 6 bases and J gave up 0 bases, with 19 bases separating them. The CDR3 length is 16 residues. The CDR3 here is CACGLNGVPSTDTQYF. DNA for the CDR3: TGTGCCTGCGGGCTTAACGGGGTCCCTAGCACAGATACGCAGTATTTT.

The chain is built from TRBV4-3 and TRBJ2-4, with TRBD2 matching 10 bases. The germline V gene encodes CDR1 LGHNA and CDR2 YSLEER. V lost 0 bases, J lost 8 bases, and 7 bases stayed unmatched. CDR3 length: 16 amino acids. In DNA form, the CDR3 reads TGCGCCAGCAGCCAAGATCCCCCAGCGGGGGGGCACATTCAGTACTTC. Translating it yields CASSQDPPAGGHIQYF.